This T cell receptor beta chain was captured by sequencing in a study of blood T cell repertoires in COVID-19. Whole-study context: The United States, Italy and Spain provided the acute and convalescent COVID-19 samples. T cells, B-cell-depleted T cells, or PBMCs provided the cDNA or gDNA that served as material.

In the original workflow: Amplified reference gene primers provided the basis for estimating nucleated cell counts. The repertoire was sequenced with immunoSEQ multiplex PCR; TCRdb's copy has only in-frame clones and lacks some. For V, J and clone size, that table is used; D and trimming come from the DNA. The data show fewer than 25,000 clones, over 80% seen once. The germline V gene has CDR1 SGHTA and CDR2 FQGNSA. V gave up 0 bases and J gave up 2 bases; unmatched junction bases: 10. The CDR3 extends over 17 amino acids. The clonotype comes from a human donor with active COVID-19. The donor label of this sample is uncertain. The chain combines TRBV7-2 with TRBJ2-7; 7 bases are shared with TRBD2. What was sequenced was peripheral blood. The CDR3 is CASSLARSGSSPYEQYF. In nucleotides, the CDR3 is TGTGCCAGCAGCTTAGCTCGTAGCGGGTCTTCCCCCTACGAGCAGTACTTC.